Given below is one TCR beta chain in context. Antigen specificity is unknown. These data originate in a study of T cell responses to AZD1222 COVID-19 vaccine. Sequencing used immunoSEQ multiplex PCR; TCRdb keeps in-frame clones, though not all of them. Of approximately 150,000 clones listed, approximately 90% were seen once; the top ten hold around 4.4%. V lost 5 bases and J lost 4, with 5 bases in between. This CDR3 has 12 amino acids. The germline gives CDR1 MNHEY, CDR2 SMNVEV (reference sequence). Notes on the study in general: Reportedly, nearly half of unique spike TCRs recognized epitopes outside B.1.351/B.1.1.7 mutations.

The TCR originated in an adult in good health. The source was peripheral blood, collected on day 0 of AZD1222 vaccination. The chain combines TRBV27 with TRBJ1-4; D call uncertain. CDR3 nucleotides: TGTGCCAGCAGTCCGTTTAATGAAAAACTGTTTTTT. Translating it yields CASSPFNEKLFF. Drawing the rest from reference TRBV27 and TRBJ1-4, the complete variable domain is EAQVTQNPRYLITVTGKKLTVTCSQNMNHEYMSWYRQDPGLGLRQIYYSMNVEVTDKGDVPEGYKVSRKEKRNFPLILESPSPNQTSLYFCASSPFNEKLFFGSGTQLSVL.